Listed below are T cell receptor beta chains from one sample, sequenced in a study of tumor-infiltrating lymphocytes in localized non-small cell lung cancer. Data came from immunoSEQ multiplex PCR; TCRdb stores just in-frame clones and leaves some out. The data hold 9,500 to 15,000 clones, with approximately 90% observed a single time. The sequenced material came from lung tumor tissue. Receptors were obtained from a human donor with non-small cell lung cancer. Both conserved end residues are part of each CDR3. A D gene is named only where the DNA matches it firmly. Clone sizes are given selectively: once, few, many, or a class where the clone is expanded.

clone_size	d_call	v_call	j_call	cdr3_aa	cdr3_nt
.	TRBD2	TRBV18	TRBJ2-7	CASSRTSLPEQYF	TGTGCCAGCTCACGGACTAGCTTGCCCGAGCAGTACTTC
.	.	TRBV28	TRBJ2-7	CASSSPEAGAVEQYF	TGTGCCAGCAGTTCCCCCGAGGCAGGGGCGGTCGAGCAGTACTTC
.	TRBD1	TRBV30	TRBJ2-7	CAWSTPNRGEQYF	TGTGCCTGGAGTACACCAAACAGGGGTGAGCAGTACTTC
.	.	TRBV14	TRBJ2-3	CASSQDERETLPDTQYF	TGTGCCAGCAGCCAAGACGAACGGGAGACTCTTCCAGATACGCAGTATTTT
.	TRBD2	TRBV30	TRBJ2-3	CAWRGGTSGTDTQYF	TGTGCCTGGAGGGGTGGGACTAGCGGCACAGATACGCAGTATTTT
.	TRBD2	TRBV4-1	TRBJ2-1	CASSRRIGLAAVINAYNEQFF	TGCGCCAGCAGCCGGAGGATTGGCCTAGCGGCCGTTATAAACGCCTACAATGAGCAGTTCTTC
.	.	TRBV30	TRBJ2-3	CAWYSTGRTQYF	TGTGCCTGGTACTCAACAGGGCGGACGCAGTATTTT
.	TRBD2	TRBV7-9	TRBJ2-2	CASNTNGGDTGELFF	TGTGCCAGCAACACAAACGGGGGGGACACCGGGGAGCTGTTTTTT
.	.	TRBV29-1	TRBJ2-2	CSVAGPLSTGELFF	TGCAGCGTTGCGGGGCCTCTGTCCACCGGGGAGCTGTTTTTT
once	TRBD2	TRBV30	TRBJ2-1	CAWQGLAGYEQFF	TGTGCCTGGCAGGGACTAGCGGGATATGAGCAGTTCTTC
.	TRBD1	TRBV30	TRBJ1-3	CAWSGFLTGGFGNTIYF	TGTGCCTGGAGTGGATTTCTAACAGGGGGCTTTGGAAACACCATATATTTT
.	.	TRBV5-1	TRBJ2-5	CASTLGPGETQYF	TGCGCCAGCACCCTGGGTCCGGGTGAGACCCAGTACTTC
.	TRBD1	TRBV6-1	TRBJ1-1	CASTITGDTEAFF	TGTGCCAGCACCATAACAGGGGACACTGAAGCTTTCTTT
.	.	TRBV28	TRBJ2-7	CASSLLWEQYF	TGTGCCAGCAGTTTATTGTGGGAGCAGTACTTC
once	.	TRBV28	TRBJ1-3	CASRVSSGNTIYF	TGTGCCAGCAGGGTGAGCTCTGGAAACACCATATATTTT
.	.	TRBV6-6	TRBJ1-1	CASSLRLSEAFF	TGTGCCAGCAGCCTCAGGTTGTCTGAAGCTTTCTTT
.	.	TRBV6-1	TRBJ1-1	CASSEGENTEAFF	TGTGCCAGCAGTGAAGGGGAGAACACTGAAGCTTTCTTT
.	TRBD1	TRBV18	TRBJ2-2	CASSPETGMAGELFF	TGTGCCAGCTCACCGGAGACAGGGATGGCCGGGGAGCTGTTTTTT
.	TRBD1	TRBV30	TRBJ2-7	CAWLPRTGTGYEQYF	TGTGCCTGGTTACCACGAACCGGGACAGGCTACGAGCAGTACTTC
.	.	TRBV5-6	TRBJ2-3	CASSLEGTDTQYF	TGTGCCAGCAGCTTGGAAGGCACAGATACGCAGTATTTT
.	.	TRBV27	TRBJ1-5	CASSSAGMGNQPQHF	TGTGCCAGCAGTTCGGCGGGGATGGGCAATCAGCCCCAGCATTTT
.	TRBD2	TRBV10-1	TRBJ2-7	CASSDAGVYEQYF	TGCGCCAGCAGTGATGCGGGAGTCTACGAGCAGTACTTC
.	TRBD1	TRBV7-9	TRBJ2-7	CASSTLWTGASSYEQYF	TGTGCCAGCAGCACCCTGTGGACAGGCGCTAGCTCCTACGAGCAGTACTTC
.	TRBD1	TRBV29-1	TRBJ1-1	CSAAPGQGSEAFF	TGCAGCGCCGCGCCGGGACAGGGCTCAGAAGCTTTCTTT
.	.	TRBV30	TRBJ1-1	CAWSAKGGPFLNTEAFF	TGTGCCTGGAGTGCGAAGGGGGGACCGTTCTTGAACACTGAAGCTTTCTTT
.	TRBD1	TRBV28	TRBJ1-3	CASSPPGGSGNTIYF	TGTGCCAGCAGTCCACCAGGGGGATCAGGAAACACCATATATTTT
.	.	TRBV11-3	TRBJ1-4	CASTIHTRGNEKLFF	TGTGCCAGCACCATCCACACGAGGGGTAATGAAAAACTGTTTTTT
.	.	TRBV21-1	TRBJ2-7	CASTRENVQGYEQYF	TGTGCCAGCACCCGGGAGAATGTACAGGGCTACGAGCAGTACTTC
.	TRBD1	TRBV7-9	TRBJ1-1	CASSSRQGGPNTEAFF	TGTGCCAGCAGCTCCCGACAGGGGGGACCGAACACTGAAGCTTTCTTT